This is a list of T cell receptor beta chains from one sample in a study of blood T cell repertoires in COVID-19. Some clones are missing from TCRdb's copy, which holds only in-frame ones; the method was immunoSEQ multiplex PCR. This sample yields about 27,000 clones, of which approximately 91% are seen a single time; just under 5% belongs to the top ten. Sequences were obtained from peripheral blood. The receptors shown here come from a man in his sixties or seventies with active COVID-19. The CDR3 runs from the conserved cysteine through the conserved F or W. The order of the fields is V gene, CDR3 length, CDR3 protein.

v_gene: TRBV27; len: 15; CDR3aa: CASSRVQGEDTEAFF
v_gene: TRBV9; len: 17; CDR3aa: CASSVSPGTSGQETQYF
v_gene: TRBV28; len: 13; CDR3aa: CASTSPGRYEQYF
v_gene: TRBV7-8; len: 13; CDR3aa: CASSRPGQGFGTF
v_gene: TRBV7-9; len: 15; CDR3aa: CASSIAGTGANVLTF
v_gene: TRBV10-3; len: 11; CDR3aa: CATLTTDEQFF
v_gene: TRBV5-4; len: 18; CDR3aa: CASSPRGASGGSYNEQFF
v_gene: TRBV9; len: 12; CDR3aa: CASSDTGDEQYF
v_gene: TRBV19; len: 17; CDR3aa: CASSIRTSGASTDTQYF
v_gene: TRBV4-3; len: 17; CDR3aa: CASSQTGVRQVLHEQFF
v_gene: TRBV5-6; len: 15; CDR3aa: CASSWGTGANEKLFF
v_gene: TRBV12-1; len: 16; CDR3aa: CASTLRGAANSYEQYF
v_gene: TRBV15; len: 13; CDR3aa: CATGTGGRYEQYF
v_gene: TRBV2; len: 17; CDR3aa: CASSENPRDRGWNEQFF
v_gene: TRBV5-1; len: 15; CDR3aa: CASSGALGRGETQYF
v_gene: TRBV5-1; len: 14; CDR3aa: CASSLGQGYNEQFF
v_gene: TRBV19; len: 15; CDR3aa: CASSSSDLPGSEQFF
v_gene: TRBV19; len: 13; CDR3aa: CAKGGQGNTEAFF
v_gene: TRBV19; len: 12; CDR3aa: CATGQGVYGYTF
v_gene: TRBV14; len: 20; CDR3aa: CASSQRSSGTSGGAFGEQFF
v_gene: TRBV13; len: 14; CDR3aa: CASSLGQGTGELFF
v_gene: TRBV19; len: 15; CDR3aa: CASSTGQGYDYGYTF
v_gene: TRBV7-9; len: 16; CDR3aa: CASSLHSGGDTDTQYF
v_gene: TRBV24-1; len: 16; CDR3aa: CATSGTSGGARDTQYF
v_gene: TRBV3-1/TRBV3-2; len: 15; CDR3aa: CASSQDARGRTEAFF
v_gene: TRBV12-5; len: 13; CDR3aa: CASGFQASEKLFF
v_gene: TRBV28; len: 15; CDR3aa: CASTLPPADNSPLHF
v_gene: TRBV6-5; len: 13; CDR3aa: CASYYAENTEAFF
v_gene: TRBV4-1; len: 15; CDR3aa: CASSQDAGRVYGYTF
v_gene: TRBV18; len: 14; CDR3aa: CASSPPGTSQPQHF